This entry features one TCR beta chain sequence. What it binds is unknown. Deletions cut 2 bases from V and 10 bases from J, with 10 bases between. Germline V lookup: CDR1 SGHDT, CDR2 YYEEEE. The length of the CDR3 is 12 residues. The method was immunoSEQ multiplex PCR; TCRdb's version includes in-frame clones alone and lacks a portion of them. This sample has around 58,000 clones; about 86% occur once, and the top ten carry around 9.6%. These data belong to a study of T cell responses to AZD1222 COVID-19 vaccine. Study context: Second-dose intervals near 4 or 12 weeks were combined. Broader study findings: Scientists sampled the repertoires only once the peak T cell response had passed. Nearly half of spike-specific TCRs reportedly target variant regions that are unmutated in the B.1.351 and B.1.1.7 variants. Females made up more of the donors, who were largely white British, and clonal diversity may have come out too low.

The receptor was derived from an adult in good health. The source was peripheral blood, collected on day 0 of AZD1222 vaccination. The rearrangement joins TRBV5-6 to TRBJ2-1, with D uncertain. The CDR3 nucleotides read TGTGCCAGCAGCTTTCTGGGCTGGGAGCAGTTCTTC. The encoded protein is CASSFLGWEQFF.